The source of this T cell receptor (beta chain) is a study of T cells in Graves' hyperthyroidism and ophthalmopathy. Study-level findings and limits: Blood samples included most of the expanded thyroid clonotypes exceeding 0.001. Ophthalmopathy and stable hyperthyroidism were told apart by a 13 V-J model. Ophthalmopathy, which appeared later, was predicted by the model a median around 6 months before onset.

For this clonotype: Its cognate antigen is unknown.

The CDR3 has 13 amino acids. V was cut by 5 bases and J by 4 bases, with 9 bases left in between. Germline V gene sequence: CDR1 SGHNT, CDR2 YENEEA. Aged 18 to 65, the patients had hyperthyroidism that was newly diagnosed and had lasted under 2 months. There were TCR beta CDR3 regions amplified from RNA transcripts. The TCR CDR3 first-round RT-PCR relied on the HTBI primer set. TCRdb itself ran the multiplex PCR reads through MiXCR, one entry per CDR3 protein. Here the sample spans under 700,000 distinct CDR3 sequences, 40% to 55% being singletons. This chain links TRBV11-3 with TRBJ1-3, with a possible D match to TRBD1 (6 bases). Sequenced input: peripheral blood or thyroid tissue (not recorded which). This sequence was found in a woman under 30 with Graves' hyperthyroidism. The CDR3 region has the DNA TGTGCCAGCAGCCCCGACAGGGGAAACACCATATATTTT. Amino acids: CASSPDRGNTIYF.